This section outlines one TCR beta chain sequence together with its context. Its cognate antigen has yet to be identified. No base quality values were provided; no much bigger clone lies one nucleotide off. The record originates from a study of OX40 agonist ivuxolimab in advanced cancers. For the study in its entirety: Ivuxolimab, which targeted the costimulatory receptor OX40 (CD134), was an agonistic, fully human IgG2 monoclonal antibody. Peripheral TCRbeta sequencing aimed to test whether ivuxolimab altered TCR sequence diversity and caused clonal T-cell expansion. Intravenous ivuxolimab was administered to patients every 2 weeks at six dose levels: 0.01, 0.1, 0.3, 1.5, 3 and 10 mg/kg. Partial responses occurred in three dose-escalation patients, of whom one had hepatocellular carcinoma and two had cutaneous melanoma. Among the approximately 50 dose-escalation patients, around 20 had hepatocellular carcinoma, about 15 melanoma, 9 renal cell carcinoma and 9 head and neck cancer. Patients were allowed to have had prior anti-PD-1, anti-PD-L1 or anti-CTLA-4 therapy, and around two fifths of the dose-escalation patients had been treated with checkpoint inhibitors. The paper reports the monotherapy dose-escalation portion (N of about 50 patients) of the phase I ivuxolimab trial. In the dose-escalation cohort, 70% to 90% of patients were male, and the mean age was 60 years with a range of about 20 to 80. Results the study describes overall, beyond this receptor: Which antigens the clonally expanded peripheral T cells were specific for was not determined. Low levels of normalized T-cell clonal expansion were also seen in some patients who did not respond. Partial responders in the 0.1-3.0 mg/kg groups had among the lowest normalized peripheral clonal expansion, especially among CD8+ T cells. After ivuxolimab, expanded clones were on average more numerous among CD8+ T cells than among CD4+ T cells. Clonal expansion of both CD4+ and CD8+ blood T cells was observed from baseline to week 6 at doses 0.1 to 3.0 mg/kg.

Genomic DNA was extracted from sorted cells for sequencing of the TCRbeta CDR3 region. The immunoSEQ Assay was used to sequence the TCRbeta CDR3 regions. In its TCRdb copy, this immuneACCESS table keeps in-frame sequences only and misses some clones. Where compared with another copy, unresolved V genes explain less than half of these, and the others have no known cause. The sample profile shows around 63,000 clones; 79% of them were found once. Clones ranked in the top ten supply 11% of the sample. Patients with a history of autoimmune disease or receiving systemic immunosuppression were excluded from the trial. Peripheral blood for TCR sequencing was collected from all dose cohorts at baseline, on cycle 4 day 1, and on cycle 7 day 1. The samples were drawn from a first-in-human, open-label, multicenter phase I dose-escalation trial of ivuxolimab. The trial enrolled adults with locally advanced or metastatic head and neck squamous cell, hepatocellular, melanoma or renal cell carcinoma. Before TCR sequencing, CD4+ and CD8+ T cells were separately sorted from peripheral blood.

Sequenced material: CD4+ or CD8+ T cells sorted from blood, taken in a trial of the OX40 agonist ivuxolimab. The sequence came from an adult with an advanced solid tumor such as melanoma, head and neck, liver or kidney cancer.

This receptor has the CDR3 CASSGLAGIETQYF. Read as DNA, the sequence is TGTGCCAGCAGCGGACTAGCGGGGATAGAGACCCAGTACTTC. The chain is made from TRBV13 and TRBJ2-5; the junction holds 12 bases that match TRBD2. Germline trimming: 5 bases from V, 4 bases from J; junction bases outside gene matches: 2. The germline V gene (reference sequence) supplies CDR1 PRHDT and CDR2 FYEKMQ. Spanning cysteine to phenylalanine, the CDR3 consists of 14 amino acids. Kept here is only the CDR3 DNA, which spans 42 bases and is read in frame from base 1.